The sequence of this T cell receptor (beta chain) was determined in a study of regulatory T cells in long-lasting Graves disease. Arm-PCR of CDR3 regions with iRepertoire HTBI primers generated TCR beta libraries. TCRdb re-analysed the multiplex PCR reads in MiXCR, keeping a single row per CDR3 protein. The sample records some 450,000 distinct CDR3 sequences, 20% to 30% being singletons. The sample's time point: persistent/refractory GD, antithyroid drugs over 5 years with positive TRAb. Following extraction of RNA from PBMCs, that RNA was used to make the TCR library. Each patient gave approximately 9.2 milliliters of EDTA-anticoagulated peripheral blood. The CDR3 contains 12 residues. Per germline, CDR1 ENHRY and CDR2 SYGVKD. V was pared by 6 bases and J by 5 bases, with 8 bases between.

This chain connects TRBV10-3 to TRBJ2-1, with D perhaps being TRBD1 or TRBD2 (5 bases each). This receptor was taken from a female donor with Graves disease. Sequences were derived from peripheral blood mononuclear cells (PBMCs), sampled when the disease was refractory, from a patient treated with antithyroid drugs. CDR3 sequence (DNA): TGTGCCATCAGCTGGGGGAACAATGAGCAGTTCTTC. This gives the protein CAISWGNNEQFF.